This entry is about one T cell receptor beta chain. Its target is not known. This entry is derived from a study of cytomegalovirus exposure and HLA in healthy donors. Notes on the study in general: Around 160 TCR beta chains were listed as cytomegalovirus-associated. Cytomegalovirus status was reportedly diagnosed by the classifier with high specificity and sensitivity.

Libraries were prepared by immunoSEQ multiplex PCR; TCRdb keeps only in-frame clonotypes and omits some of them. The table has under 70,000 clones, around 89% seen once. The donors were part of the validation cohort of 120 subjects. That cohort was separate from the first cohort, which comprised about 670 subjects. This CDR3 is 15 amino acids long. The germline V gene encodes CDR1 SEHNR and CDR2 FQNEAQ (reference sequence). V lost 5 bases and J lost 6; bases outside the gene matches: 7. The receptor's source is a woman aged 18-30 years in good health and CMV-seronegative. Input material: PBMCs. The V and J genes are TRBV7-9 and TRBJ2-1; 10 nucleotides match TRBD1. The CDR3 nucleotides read TGTGCCAGCAGCGGACCGGGACAGGGGATCAATGAGCAGTTCTTC. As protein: CASSGPGQGINEQFF.